This TCR beta chain was observed in a study of blood T cell repertoires in COVID-19. Under the authors' procedure: Cell counts per sample came from amplifying reference gene primers. The method was immunoSEQ multiplex PCR; TCRdb's version includes in-frame clones alone and lacks a portion of them. The D gene and trimming were derived from the DNA, and the V and J assignments and clone size from that table. Among 200,000 to 250,000 clones listed, approximately 88% were seen once. Assignments of participants to cohorts depended upon their own reported clinical history. Trimming left V 2 bases short and J 6 bases short, with 17 bases between. This CDR3 region has 17 residues. Germline V gene sequence: CDR1 SGHVS, CDR2 FNYEAQ.

Material for sequencing was PBMCs or T cells enriched from blood (not recorded which). This chain joins TRBV7-6 and TRBJ1-6; D unclear. The sequence derives from a woman in her thirties who had been exposed to COVID-19. The CDR3 sequence is CASSLRVPGIGNSPLHF. In DNA form, the CDR3 reads TGTGCCAGCAGCTTACGGGTCCCGGGGATAGGTAATTCACCCCTCCACTTT.